This T cell receptor beta chain appears in the sequencing data of a study of T-cell memory formation after mild COVID-19. Per germline, CDR1 ENHRY and CDR2 SYGVKD. CDR3 length equals 13 residues. Trimming left V 4 bases short and J 1 base short, with 7 bases between. TCRdb processed the 5' RACE reads anew with MiXCR; each CDR3 protein has one entry. The sample lists about 150,000 distinct CDR3 sequences; roughly 31% were seen once. This clonotype was counted between two and nine times. Material for sequencing was PBMCs or a T cell subset sorted from them (not recorded which). The clonotype originates from an adult woman who had mild COVID-19 (a few samples of this study predate the infection). Cell type and time point are not known. The gene calls are TRBV10-3 and TRBJ1-1; D is uncertain. DNA for the CDR3: TGTGCCATCAGTGTAGGATCGAACACTGAAGCTTTCTTT. It codes for CAISVGSNTEAFF.